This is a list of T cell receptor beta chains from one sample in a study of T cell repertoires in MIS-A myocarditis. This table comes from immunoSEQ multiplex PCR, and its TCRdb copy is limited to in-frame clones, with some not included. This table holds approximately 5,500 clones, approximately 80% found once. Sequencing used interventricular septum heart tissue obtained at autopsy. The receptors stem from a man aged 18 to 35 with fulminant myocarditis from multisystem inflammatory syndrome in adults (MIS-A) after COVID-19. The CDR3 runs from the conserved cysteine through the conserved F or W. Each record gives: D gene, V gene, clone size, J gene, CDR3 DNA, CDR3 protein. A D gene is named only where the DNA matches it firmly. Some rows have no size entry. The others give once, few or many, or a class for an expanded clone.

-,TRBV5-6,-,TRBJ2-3,TGTGCCAGCAGCCCCCCCGGGATGTACACAGATACGCAGTATTTT,CASSPPGMYTDTQYF
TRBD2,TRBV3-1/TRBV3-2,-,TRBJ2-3,TGTGCCAGCAGCCCGAATATGAGACTAGCGGAGATGTGGGATACGCAGTATTTT,CASSPNMRLAEMWDTQYF
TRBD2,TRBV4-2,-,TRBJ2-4,TGTGCCAGCAGCCTCTACACTAGCGGGGGCGAGTGGGGCAAAAACATTCAGTACTTC,CASSLYTSGGEWGKNIQYF
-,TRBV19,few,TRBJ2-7,TGTGCCAGTAGTATCGGCTCTGGCCGCACCTACGAGCAGTACTTC,CASSIGSGRTYEQYF
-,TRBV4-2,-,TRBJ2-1,TGTGCCAGCAGCCAAGAAGTGTTGGGGACACAGCTCTACAATGAGCAGTTCTTC,CASSQEVLGTQLYNEQFF
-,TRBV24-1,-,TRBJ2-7,TGTGCCACCAGTGACTCAGCTTCCAGTTCGATCCACGAGCAGTACTTC,CATSDSASSSIHEQYF
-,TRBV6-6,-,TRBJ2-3,TGTGCCACTGCTCGGGGAGGAGATACGCAGTATTTT,CATARGGDTQYF
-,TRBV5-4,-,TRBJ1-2,TGTGCCACCACACCCTCGGGGGGGAACTATGGCTACACCTTC,CATTPSGGNYGYTF
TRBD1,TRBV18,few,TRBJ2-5,TGTGCCAGCTCACCTCCGGGACAGGGGTTGGAGACCCAGTACTTC,CASSPPGQGLETQYF
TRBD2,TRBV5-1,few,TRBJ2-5,TGCGCCAGCATAAGCGGGGGGACGAGTCAAGAGACCCAGTACTTC,CASISGGTSQETQYF
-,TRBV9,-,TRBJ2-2,TGTGCCAGCAGCCCCAGACTGTCAGGGACCGGGGAGCTGTTTTTT,CASSPRLSGTGELFF
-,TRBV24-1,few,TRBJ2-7,TGTGCCACCAGTGATGGGCAGGGTGCCCACTACGAGCAGTACTTC,CATSDGQGAHYEQYF
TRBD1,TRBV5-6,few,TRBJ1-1,TGTGCCAGCAGCTTGGCGACAGGGTGGAACACTGAAGCTTTCTTT,CASSLATGWNTEAFF
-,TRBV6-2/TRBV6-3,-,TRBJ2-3,TGTGCCAGCAGTTATATGCCAAATCGACAGATAATGCAGTATTTT,CASSYMPNRQIMQYF
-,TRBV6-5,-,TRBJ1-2,TGTGCCAGCATAAGAAGAGGTTTAGTCGGCTACACCTTC,CASIRRGLVGYTF
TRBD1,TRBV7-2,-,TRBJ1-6,TGTGCCAGCCAAGAGTTCGGGACAGGTCTTTCACCCCTCCACTTT,CASQEFGTGLSPLHF
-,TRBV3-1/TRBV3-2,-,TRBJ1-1,TGTGCCAGCAGCCCAGTAGCGGGGGGCAGAGCTTTCTTT,CASSPVAGGRAFF
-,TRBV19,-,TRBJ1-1,TGTGCCAGTGTGGACAGTACGAACACTGAAGCTTTCTTT,CASVDSTNTEAFF
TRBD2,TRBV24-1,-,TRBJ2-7,TGTGCCACCAGTGATTATGGGTCTAGCGGGAGCCACGAGCAGTACTTC,CATSDYGSSGSHEQYF
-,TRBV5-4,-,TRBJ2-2,TGTGCCAGCAGCTTGACGGTCAACACCGGGGAGCTGTTTTTT,CASSLTVNTGELFF
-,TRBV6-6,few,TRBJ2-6,TGTGCCAGCAGCCCACGAACTGGGGCCAACGTCCTGACTTTC,CASSPRTGANVLTF
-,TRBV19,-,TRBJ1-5,TGTGCCAGTTCTGAGGGGAATAGCAATCAGCCCCAGCATTTT,CASSEGNSNQPQHF
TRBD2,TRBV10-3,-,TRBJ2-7,TGTGCCACCCTCTATACTAGCGGGAGCTCCTACGAGCAGTACTTC,CATLYTSGSSYEQYF
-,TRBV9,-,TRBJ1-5,TGTGCCAGCAGCGTAGGTCATAGCAATCAGCCCCAGCATTTT,CASSVGHSNQPQHF
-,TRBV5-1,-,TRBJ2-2,TGCGCCAGCAGTCCCGTGCCCGGGGAGCTGTTTTTT,CASSPVPGELFF
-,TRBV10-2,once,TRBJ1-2,TGCGCCAGCAGTATTTCAGCCCTCGATGGCTACACCTTC,CASSISALDGYTF
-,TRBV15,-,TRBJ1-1,TGTGCCACCAGCAGGGTCGTCTCGAACACTGAAGCTTTCTTT,CATSRVVSNTEAFF
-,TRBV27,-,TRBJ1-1,TGTGCCAGCAGTTTAGCCCCCAAAACTGAAGCTTTCTTT,CASSLAPKTEAFF
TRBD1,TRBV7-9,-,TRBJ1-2,TGTGCCAGCAGCCCAGACAGGGCTTATGGCTACACCTTC,CASSPDRAYGYTF
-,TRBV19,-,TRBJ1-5,TGTGCCAGTAGTGCTATTGGGGGTGGCAATCAGCCCCAGCATTTT,CASSAIGGGNQPQHF
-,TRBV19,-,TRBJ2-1,TGTGCCAGTAGCTATTCGATACAGCGGTGGCATGAGCAGTTCTTC,CASSYSIQRWHEQFF
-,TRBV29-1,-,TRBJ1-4,TGCAGCGTTGAAGAGGGTGGTGAAAAACTGTTTTTT,CSVEEGGEKLFF
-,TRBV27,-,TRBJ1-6,TGTGCCAGCAGCCCCCCAGGGGCCAGAGGGGCCCTCCACTTT,CASSPPGARGALHF
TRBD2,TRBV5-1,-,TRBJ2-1,TGCGCCAGCAGCCCGGGGGGGAGGTCAGGCTACAATGAGCAGTTCTTC,CASSPGGRSGYNEQFF
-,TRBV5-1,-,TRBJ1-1,TGCGCCAGCAGCTTGGAAGGCACACGAGACACTGAAGCTTTCTTT,CASSLEGTRDTEAFF
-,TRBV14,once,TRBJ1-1,TGTGCCAGCAGCCTCCGATGGGACACTGAAGCTTTCTTT,CASSLRWDTEAFF
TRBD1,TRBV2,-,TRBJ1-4,TGTGCCAGCAGTCCGACAGGGGGGGAAAAACTGTTTTTT,CASSPTGGEKLFF
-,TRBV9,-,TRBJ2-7,TGTGCCAGCAGCGTGACCCCCGGGACCTCCTTGTACTTC,CASSVTPGTSLYF
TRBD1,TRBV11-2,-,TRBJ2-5,TGTGCCAGCAGTAGAACAGGGGGGACGTTCCAAGAGACCCAGTACTTC,CASSRTGGTFQETQYF
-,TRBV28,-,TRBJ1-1,TGTGCCAGCAGTCCGTGGGATAACACTGAAGCTTTCTTT,CASSPWDNTEAFF
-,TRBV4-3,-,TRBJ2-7,TGCGCCAGCAGCCAAGATAACGGGGGACGGACGATCTACTCCTACGAGCAGTACTTC,CASSQDNGGRTIYSYEQYF
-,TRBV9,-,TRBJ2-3,TGTGCCAGCAGCCCATTTTATGATTTGGCAGATACGCAGTATTTT,CASSPFYDLADTQYF
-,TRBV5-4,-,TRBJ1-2,TGTGCCAGCGTCCTTGATGGACGTAGTACTGGCTACACCTTC,CASVLDGRSTGYTF
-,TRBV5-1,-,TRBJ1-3,TGCGCCAGCAGTTTGGGGCAGCGCTCTGGAAACACCATATATTTT,CASSLGQRSGNTIYF
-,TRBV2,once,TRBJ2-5,TGTGCCAGCATGTTGGGGAATGGTGCGTGGGAGACCCAGTACTTC,CASMLGNGAWETQYF
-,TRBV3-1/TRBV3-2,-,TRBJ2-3,TGTGCCAGCAGCCCCGTGGGTCAAACGGACGGCTCGGTTTCGGATACGCAGTATTTT,CASSPVGQTDGSVSDTQYF
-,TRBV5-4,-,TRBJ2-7,TGTGCCAGCAGCTTGTTAGGAGCACCGGACGAGCAGTACTTC,CASSLLGAPDEQYF
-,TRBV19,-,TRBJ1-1,TGTGCCAGTAGTATAGTAGGGGACGGAGACACTGAAGCTTTCTTT,CASSIVGDGDTEAFF
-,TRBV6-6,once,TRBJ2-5,TGTGCCAGCAGTTACGAGGTGGCAGAGACCCAGTACTTC,CASSYEVAETQYF
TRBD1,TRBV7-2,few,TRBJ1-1,TGTGCCAGCAGCTTAGAGGGGGCCAAGTTGCCTGAAGCTTTCTTT,CASSLEGAKLPEAFF
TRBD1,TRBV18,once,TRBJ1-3,TGTGCCAGCTCAGCCTCAGAATTACAGGGGCACACCATATATTTT,CASSASELQGHTIYF